Sequencing of this TCR beta chain was carried out in a study of cytomegalovirus exposure and HLA in healthy donors (dated by TCRdb to 2016 to 2017). For the study in its entirety: According to a later analysis, one platform produced both the 100 to 150 validation repertoires and the 666 repertoires of the first cohort. The study aimed to test whether cataloging public T cell receptors could reveal signatures of past pathogen exposure. Besides the first cohort of about 730 subjects, a separate validation cohort made up of 120 different subjects was used. The study combined high-throughput TCR immunosequencing, statistical association of individual TCRs with disease status, and machine learning to predict cytomegalovirus infection status.

Donors formed part of the validation cohort, which comprised some 120 subjects and was distinct from the first cohort of 690 or so subjects. Remarks on this clone: Its antigen is not yet known. The input lacks base qualities; no much larger clone sits a single base away.

Library preparation used the immunoSEQ multiplex PCR assay. In the original analysis: A statistical classification framework was developed to diagnose cytomegalovirus status using the catalog of TCR beta chain sequences. In TCRdb, the immuneACCESS table is reduced to in-frame sequences with V and J assigned. These tables do not hold every clone; where another copy was compared, an unresolved V gene accounts for under half, and the others remain unexplained. The DNA gave D and trimming, while V, J and clone size come from that table. Across this sample there are fewer than 75,000 clones, with around 94% seen only once. The ten largest clonotypes hold about 2.1% of the sample. On the study overall, not on this receptor specifically: Subsequent analysis determined that TCRs grouped into clusters in the first cohort also showed a tendency toward co-occurrence across the 120 or so validation repertoires, and approximately 94% of cluster scores exceeded 0. In the study, approximately 150 TCR beta chains were listed as associated with cytomegalovirus. Three of the identified cytomegalovirus-associated TCR beta chains were confirmed in vitro to be specific for cytomegalovirus antigens. A later analysis lacked HLA typing for the validation cohort, so it scored co-occurrence in that cohort across all 120 or so repertoires. While some public TCRs were present in many individuals, most TCR sequences turned up only very rarely across donors. According to the authors, the approach could potentially be generalized to other disease states and immunological phenotypes. The classifier was reported to diagnose cytomegalovirus status with high specificity and sensitivity in both the original and validation cohorts.

CDR1 and CDR2 (GTSNPN, SVGIG) derive from the germline V gene (reference sequence). Between the V and J ends, shortened by 2 bases and 5 bases respectively, the junction contains 10 bases. The CDR3 has 12 amino acids, counting the end cysteine and phenylalanine. Of all the DNA, just the CDR3 is kept, 36 bases in frame from base 1. Recombination joined TRBV30 with TRBJ2-7, with TRBD2 as a weak D call on 7 bases. Sample: PBMCs. This clonotype was obtained from a woman aged 18 to 35 in good health and CMV-seropositive. The CDR3 protein is CAWSRGGDEQYF. The DNA reads as follows: TGTGCCTGGAGTCGAGGGGGGGACGAGCAGTACTTC.